This TCR beta chain was sequenced during a study of cytomegalovirus exposure and HLA in healthy donors (dated by TCRdb to the late 2010s). A note on the overall study: An earlier analysis of about 530 of the donors reported approximately 260 Gb of sequence data and 117 million unique TCR beta sequences obtained from approximately 180 million T cells. On average, roughly 240,000 unique TCR beta nucleotide sequences were sequenced per donor among 398 genotyped donors of the cohort, with roughly 18% of those sequences being non-productive. Both class I and class II loci were covered by HLA typing, at four-digit resolution. A handful of DR-DQ haplotypes were handled as single units for association and clustering because linkage in the cohort was strong. An earlier analysis of several hundred of the donors applied high-throughput TCR beta sequencing to assess whether each TCR beta V gene segment acted as functional or pseudogenic. Around 320 gigabases of sequencing data and approximately 85 million unique TCR sequences were included in an early release covering roughly 600 HLA-typed donors. All discovery cohort repertoires had been generated on a single sequencing platform. The study aimed to test whether cataloging public T cell receptors could reveal signatures of past pathogen exposure. The later analysis used no new phenotypic data to find candidate immune exposures, relying instead on TCR beta sequences and their occurrence across donors. In addition to the first cohort of around 670 subjects, a separate validation cohort of under 150 different subjects was used. In a later analysis, previously published TCR beta repertoires from about 640 donors were re-analyzed and high-resolution HLA genotyping was added so that TCR occurrence patterns could be studied. Donor age, sex, ethnicity and CMV serostatus were compiled alongside the repertoire data. In a later genetic analysis, genome-wide SNP genotypes for about 65% of the 666 donors were used, and that subset was treated as a discovery cohort. High-throughput TCR immunosequencing, statistical association of individual TCRs with disease status, and machine learning were combined to predict cytomegalovirus infection status. The T cell repertoires of under 700 subjects were profiled by immunosequencing and related to cytomegalovirus serostatus. Typing coverage differed by locus: A, B, C, DRB1 and DQB1 were typed in about 620-640 donors, DQA1 in 500 to 550, DPA1 in approximately 600, and DPB1 in around 490. The genetic ancestry cluster associated with self-reported Caucasian donors included approximately 85% of the roughly 400 genotyped donors. Broader findings and caveats from the paper: In the study, around 160 TCR beta chains were listed as associated with cytomegalovirus. Only TCR beta chains were sequenced in this cohort, and the absence of alpha or paired-chain data limited detectable features. Most TCR sequences were seen in very few donors, while some public TCRs were found in many individuals. In a later analysis, 16,951 TCR beta sequences were associated with specific HLA alleles at a false discovery rate of 0.05. Three of the identified cytomegalovirus-associated TCR beta chains were confirmed in vitro to be specific for cytomegalovirus antigens. The authors suggested that the approach could potentially be extended to other disease states and immunological phenotypes. V-gene and J-gene trimming of TCR beta chains was associated with a missense DCLRE1C variant in a later genetic analysis, and the association was replicated in an independent cohort. A group of highly shared sequence variants was considered likely to be a technical artifact of the sequencing pipeline. When HLA alleles, especially DR and DQ, strongly co-occurred, attributing TCR associations to individual alleles was difficult. According to a later analysis, most CMV-associated TCR beta chains appeared to be HLA-restricted, and the HLA associations seemed to be driven largely by CMV exposure. CMV serostatus was the only immune exposure information available for the cohort. In a later analysis, HLA-associated TCR beta chains were found to be more clonally expanded and to have lower generation probabilities than equally common non-associated chains. Because the 87-base-pair reads could not distinguish some IMGT-functional V segments, including TRBV6-2 and TRBV6-3, those segments were excluded. The classifier was reported to diagnose cytomegalovirus status with high specificity and sensitivity in both the original cohort and the validation cohort. A later genetic analysis reported fewer N-insertions in productive TCRs among donors in an Asian-associated ancestry cluster than the approximately 700-donor mean. Linkage disequilibrium might explain the correlated functional status among segregating V segments, but an unknown experimental factor could not be excluded. According to a later analysis, parvovirus B19, influenza, CMV and Epstein-Barr virus appeared linked to several top co-occurrence clusters. An earlier analysis of approximately 590 of the donors showed that most TCR beta V segments appeared in productive rearrangements either about 87% or about 30% of the time, which broadly matched IMGT annotations. A later analysis found that TCR association rates varied across HLA loci, with DRB1 alleles showing the most associated TCRs and HLA-C alleles the fewest. A further reported finding was that TCR beta sequences accurately predicted the HLA-A and HLA-B alleles for most subjects in the first cohort. The earlier analysis of 587 of the donors excluded some 16 rarely observed V segments, including chromosome 9 orphons, because counts were too low. Because some donors lacked HLA typing at each locus, the association tests relied only on the typed subset. Sequencing depth was assumed to be roughly uniform across donors in the presence/absence analyses, though that assumption may not hold.

To prepare the library, the immunoSEQ multiplex PCR assay was applied. The multiplex PCR relied on a mix of 60 forward primers for TCR Vbeta segments and 13 reverse primers for TCR Jbeta segments. Amplification of the CDR3 region of rearranged TCR beta genes was performed with a multiplex PCR assay on genomic DNA. The Illumina HiSeq System was used to sequence the amplified TCR beta libraries as 87-base-pair reads. On the study's bioinformatics: In a later analysis, some 80 million unique TCR beta chains were counted across the 500 to 850 repertoires, and roughly 11 million of these chains were shared by at least two donors. To remove PCR and sequencing errors, raw reads were error-corrected and collapsed into unique sequences using a nearest-neighbor algorithm that merged closely related sequences. CDR3 sequences were aligned to IMGT reference sequences to assign V, D and J gene segments. For a sequence to be retained, a match of at least six nucleotides to both a V gene segment and a J gene segment was required. A rearrangement was called productive if the CDR3 had no stop codons and remained in frame with V and J, and every other rearrangement was called non-productive. Following IMGT convention, CDR3 was defined as the stretch from the second conserved V-encoded cysteine up to the conserved J-encoded phenylalanine. The earlier analysis of about 500 of the donors excluded sequences that lacked an unambiguous match to a single V gene segment. An earlier analysis of fewer than 650 of the donors classified V segments as functional when productive rearrangements were above 56.7% and as segregating when the standard deviation between donors was above 5%. To diagnose cytomegalovirus status from the catalog of TCR beta chain sequences, a statistical classification framework was built. V and J gene assignment, in a later analysis, came from comparing TCR nucleotide sequences with IMGT/GENE-DB human TR gene sequences. The TCRdist pipeline was used in a later analysis to assign CDR3 sequences and most-parsimonious VDJ recombination scenarios. In a later analysis, every TCR beta chain was defined by the combination of its CDR3 amino acid sequence and its V-gene family, and reads without a unique V-gene family were dropped. A later analysis removed 550 to 700 highly shared, low-generation-probability nucleotide sequences to deal with suspected cross-contamination and a sequencing artifact. A later analysis calculated a clonal expansion index for each public chain from normalized within-repertoire ranks of inferred template counts. In a later analysis, generation probabilities were computed using a VDJ recombination model fitted to out-of-frame rearrangements, and the results were checked against IGoR. In a later analysis, hypergeometric tests were used to score TCR-TCR, TCR-HLA and TCR-CMV co-occurrence, with a repertoire-size bias correction applied to TCR pairs. A later analysis estimated false discovery rates by permuting HLA or CMV assignments 20 times. In a later analysis, co-occurring TCRs were grouped with DBSCAN, and TCRdist sequence similarity was added when clustering was performed within HLA-allele-positive subsets. Repertoires with fewer than 30,000 or more than 120,000 public chains were left out of co-occurrence clustering, as were a handful of repertoires with anomalous nucleotide sharing. As stored in TCRdb, this immuneACCESS dataset retains in-frame rearrangements with V and J assigned. A fraction of the clones does not appear; measured against another copy, unresolved V genes explain less than half of the discrepancy, and the remainder lacks a known reason. V, J and clone size were drawn from that table, and D and trimming were deduced from the DNA. The sample table shows 160,000 or so clones, and just under 80% are seen once. 7% of the sample comes from the top ten.

The cohort was made up of about 670 healthy bone marrow donors. Cohort members were all nominally healthy when sampled, although unrecorded immune exposures were likely present. The donor was CMV seropositive and belonged to the group of 250 to 350 seropositive cohort members. A peripheral blood sample was collected from each donor, and TCR beta sequencing was performed on peripheral blood mononuclear cells. The Qiagen DNeasy Blood Extraction Kit was used to extract genomic DNA from the blood cell samples. Comments on this clone: Which antigen it targets is not known. No base quality information exists; no much larger clone differs at one position.

For CDR1 and CDR2, the germline V gene lists MDHEN and SYDVKM. The trim is 10 bases for V and 1 base for J, with a gap of 20 bases between the germline ends. The CDR3 spans 17 residues, from the cysteine through the phenylalanine. The entry retains the CDR3 DNA only, 51 bases that are in frame from base 1. Rearrangement joined TRBV28 to TRBJ2-6; a tentative D call is TRBD1 (7 bases match). The clonotype originates from a woman in her thirties or forties in good health and CMV-seropositive. The specimen sequenced was PBMCs. The sequenced DNA: TGTGCCACCTCCGGCGGGACAGTCCTGTCTGGGGCCAACGTCCTGACTTTC. Its protein product is CATSGGTVLSGANVLTF.